Here is one T cell receptor (beta chain) with its context. Antigen specificity is unknown. The sample originates from a study of T-cell reconstitution after alpha-beta-depleted transplantation in children. Study-wide results and limits: It was newly produced T cells that mostly accounted for T-cell counts and diversity one year after transplant.

This CDR3 contains 17 residues. V shed 6 bases and J 5 bases; nucleotides not matched to a gene: 14. TCRbeta library preparation incorporated unique molecular identifiers. Each CDR3 protein is one row after TCRdb ran MiXCR on the PCR reads. The profile shows hundreds of thousands of distinct CDR3 sequences, around 15% of them singletons. The receptor was derived from a boy younger than two who had a stem cell transplant for Wiskott-Aldrich syndrome, so the T cells may come from the graft donor. The material sequenced was PBMCs, mostly from graft donor cells, taken 360 days after TCRalphabeta/CD19-depleted stem cell transplant. The chain joins TRBV12-3 or TRBV12-4 to TRBJ2-3, with TRBD1 identical over 10 bases. This CDR3 reads CASSKAPGTGEGDTQYF. For the CDR3, the DNA is TGTGCCAGCAGCAAAGCGCCCGGGACAGGGGAAGGAGATACGCAGTATTTT.